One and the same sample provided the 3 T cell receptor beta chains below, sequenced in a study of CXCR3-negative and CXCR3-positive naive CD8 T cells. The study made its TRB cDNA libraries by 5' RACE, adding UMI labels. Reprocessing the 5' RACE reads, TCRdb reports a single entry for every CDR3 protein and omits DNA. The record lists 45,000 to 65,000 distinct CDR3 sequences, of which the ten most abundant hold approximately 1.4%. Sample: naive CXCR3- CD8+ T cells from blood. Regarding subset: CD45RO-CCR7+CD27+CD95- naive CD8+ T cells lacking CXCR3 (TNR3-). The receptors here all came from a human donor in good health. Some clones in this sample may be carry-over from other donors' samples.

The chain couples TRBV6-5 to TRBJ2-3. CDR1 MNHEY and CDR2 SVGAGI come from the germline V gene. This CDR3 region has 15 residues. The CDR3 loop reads CASSYSGASTDTQYF.

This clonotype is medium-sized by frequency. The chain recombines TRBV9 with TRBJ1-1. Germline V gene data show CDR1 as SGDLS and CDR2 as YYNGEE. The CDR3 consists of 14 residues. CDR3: CASLDSNAHTEAFF.

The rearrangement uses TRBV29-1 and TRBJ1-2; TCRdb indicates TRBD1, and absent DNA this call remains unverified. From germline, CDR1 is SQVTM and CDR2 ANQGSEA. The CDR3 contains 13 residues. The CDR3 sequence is CSVPAGGAYGYTF.